The TCR beta chain under discussion was sequenced for a study of spatial heterogeneity in lung cancer. Findings and caveats of the study: Tumor T-cell coverage was an estimated 7% or so for alpha and 13% for beta chains. In tumors, expanded intratumoral alpha and beta TCR counts tracked mutation counts.

This clonotype is judged large. As yet, its antigen is unknown. This beta chain is a stray sequence in a library constructed for alpha chains; its clone size is not meaningful. The sample's time point: sample taken at primary tumor resection. The approximately 70 donors had untreated early-stage non-small cell lung cancer. V shed 5 bases and J 5 bases; nucleotides not matched to a gene: 5. CDR1 and CDR2 from the germline V gene are SQVTM and ANQGSEA. The CDR3 sequence is 12 residues long. TCRdb itself ran the 5' RACE reads through MiXCR, one entry per CDR3 protein. In the table there are about 19,000 distinct CDR3 sequences, 9.5% to 10% of which are singletons.

The V gene is TRBV29-1, the J gene TRBJ2-5, with TRBD1 matching over 7 bases. The starting material was lung tumor tissue, obtained at surgery. This TCR came from a female donor with early-stage non-small cell lung cancer. CDR3 region: CSVLTGMETQYF. CDR3 DNA sequence: TGCAGCGTTTTGACAGGGATGGAGACCCAGTACTTC. The complete variable domain, with remaining parts taken from reference TRBV29-1 and TRBJ2-5, reads SAVISQKPSRDICQRGTSLTIQCQVDSQVTMMFWYRQQPGQSLTLIATANQGSEATYESGFVIDKFPISRPNLTFSTLTVSNMSPEDSSIYLCSVLTGMETQYFGPGTRLLVL.